The present T cell receptor beta chain was sequenced within a study of blood T cell repertoires in COVID-19. Those who participated ranged in age from roughly 18 to 90 years and resided in around 22 US areas. The CDR3 has 16 amino acids. Germline CDR1 and CDR2: SGHVS and FNYEAQ. Trimming left V 2 bases short and J 4 bases short, with 17 bases between. Per the original data handling: Estimation of nucleated cell counts was performed using reference gene primer amplification. Only in-frame clones appear in the TCRdb table, and some are missing; sequencing was by immunoSEQ multiplex PCR. V, J and clone size derive from that table, while D and trimming were established from the DNA sequence. The data hold 200,000 to 250,000 clones, with about 88% observed a single time.

The sample comprised PBMCs or T cells enriched from blood (not recorded which). This sequence was found in a young woman who had recovered from COVID-19. V usage is TRBV7-6 and J usage is TRBJ1-1; weak D call: TRBD1 (5 bases). The CDR3: CASSLKVPGEGTEAFF. The CDR3 DNA follows: TGTGCCAGCAGCTTAAAGGTGCCGGGGGAAGGCACTGAAGCTTTCTTT.